Here is one TCR beta chain with its context. CDR3 size: 17 residues. From germline, CDR1 is LGHNA and CDR2 YSLEER. V shed 2 bases and J 2 bases; nucleotides not matched to a gene: 8. This sample stems from a study of blood T cell repertoires in COVID-19. About the study: The United States, Italy and Spain were the sources of the acute and convalescent COVID-19 samples.

As processed by the authors: The assay estimated nucleated cells by amplifying reference gene primers. Generated by immunoSEQ multiplex PCR, the TCRdb table keeps only in-frame clones and is missing some. For V, J and clone size, that table is used; D and trimming come from the DNA. The table has 60,000 to 75,000 clones, approximately 88% seen once. This chain connects TRBV4-3 to TRBJ2-1, with TRBD2 matching over 8 bases. The clonotype originates from a human donor in a cohort sampled during active COVID-19. Sequenced input: peripheral blood. CDR3 in DNA: TGCGCCAGCAGCCAACCCGGGAGGGAGTCAGCCTACAATGAGCAGTTCTTC. It codes for CASSQPGRESAYNEQFF.